This T cell receptor beta chain was obtained from a study of blood T cell repertoires in COVID-19 (dated by TCRdb to the early 2020s). At the level of the whole study: Samples from collaborators originated in the United States, Italy and Spain and spanned both the acute and convalescent phases of COVID-19. The prospective study material was composed of cDNA or gDNA derived from T cells, B-cell-depleted T cells, or PBMCs. The dataset comprised deeply sampled blood TCRbeta repertoires from subjects exposed to, actively infected with, or recovered from COVID-19. The repertoires were made available in a free public database intended to serve as a resource for research on the immune response to SARS-CoV-2. Samples were obtained from the ongoing ImmuneRACE study (first 160 participants) and from about 1,300 subjects provided by 6 global collaborators. A de-identified subject ID, COVID-19 status, age in years and sex were almost always included in the sample metadata. HLA class I and class II types, where available, came from metadata supplied by the sample provider rather than from assay-based typing.

Whole blood was collected in K2EDTA tubes by collaborating institutions according to the institutions' own protocols. For TCRbeta analysis, collaborators shipped samples in one of three forms: frozen whole blood, isolated PBMCs, or DNA extracted from either of those sample types. V loses 5 bases of germline sequence and J loses 0 bases, and the interval between the two ends is 20 bases. The CDR3 has 18 amino acids, counting the end cysteine and phenylalanine. Here the CDR3 DNA is all that survives: 54 bases in frame from base 1. According to the germline V gene, CDR1 reads MRHNA and CDR2 reads SNTAGT. What the research found in general, with its limitations: How much clinical and demographic metadata was included differed by source and by participant, and the metadata was provided uncurated.

Comment on this clone: The antigen it recognizes is unknown. No qualities accompany the bases; no much larger clone lies one base away.

TCRbeta CDR3 regions were amplified from genomic DNA by means of the immunoSEQ Assay, a bias-controlled multiplex PCR. The published analysis was carried out like this. The number of nucleated cells in each sample was estimated from the amplification of reference gene primers within the assay. To quantify the absolute abundance of each unique TCRbeta CDR3 rearrangement, sequence reads were collapsed and filtered. For each sample, productive Simpson clonality was calculated as the square root of Simpson's diversity index over productive rearrangements. Not all clones reach the TCRdb copy of this immuneACCESS table, which keeps in-frame sequences only. Checked studies attribute under half of the gap to unresolved V genes and leave the rest unexplained. That table supplies the V and J calls and clone size; D and trimming were determined from the DNA. This sample has approximately 120,000 clones in its table, and around 80% of those were observed once. The ten largest account for about 4.7% of the sample.

The TCR was taken from a human donor in a cohort sampled during active or convalescent COVID-19. The chain couples TRBV6-4 to TRBJ2-4, and TRBD1 may be the D gene, going by 6 matching bases. Sample: peripheral blood. DNA sequence: TGTGCCAGCAGTATCCAGGGGCACGGTTTATTAGCCAAAAACATTCAGTACTTC. Its coded protein is CASSIQGHGLLAKNIQYF.